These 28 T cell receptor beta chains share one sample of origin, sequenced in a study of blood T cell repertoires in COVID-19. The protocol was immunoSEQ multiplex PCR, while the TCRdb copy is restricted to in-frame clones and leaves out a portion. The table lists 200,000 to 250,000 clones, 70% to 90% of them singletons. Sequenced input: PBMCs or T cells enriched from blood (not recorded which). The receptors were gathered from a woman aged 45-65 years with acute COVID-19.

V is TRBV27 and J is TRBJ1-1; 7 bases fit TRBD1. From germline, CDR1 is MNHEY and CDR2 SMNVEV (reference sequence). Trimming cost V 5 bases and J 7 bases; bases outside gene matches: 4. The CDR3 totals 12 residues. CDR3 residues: CASSIHRGEAFF. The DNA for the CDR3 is TGTGCCAGCAGTATACACAGGGGTGAAGCTTTCTTT.

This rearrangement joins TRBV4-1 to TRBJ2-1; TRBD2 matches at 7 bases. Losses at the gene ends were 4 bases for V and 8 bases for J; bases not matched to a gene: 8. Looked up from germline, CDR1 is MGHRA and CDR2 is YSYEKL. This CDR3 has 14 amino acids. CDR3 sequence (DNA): TGCGCCAGCAGCCCCGACACTAGCGTCTATGAGCAGTTCTTC. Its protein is CASSPDTSVYEQFF.

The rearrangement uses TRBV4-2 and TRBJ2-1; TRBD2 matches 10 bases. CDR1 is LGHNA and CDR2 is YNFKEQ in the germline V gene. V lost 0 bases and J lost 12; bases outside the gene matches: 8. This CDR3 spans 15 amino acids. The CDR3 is CASSQDLSGGARQFF. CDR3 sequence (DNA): TGTGCCAGCAGCCAAGATCTAAGCGGGGGGGCCCGGCAGTTCTTC.

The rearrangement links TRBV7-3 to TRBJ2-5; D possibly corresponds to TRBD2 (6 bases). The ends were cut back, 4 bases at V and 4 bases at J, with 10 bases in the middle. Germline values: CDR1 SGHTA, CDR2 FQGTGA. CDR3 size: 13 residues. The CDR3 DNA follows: TGTGCCAGCAGCTCCCACGGGGGAGAGACCCAGTACTTC. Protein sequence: CASSSHGGETQYF.

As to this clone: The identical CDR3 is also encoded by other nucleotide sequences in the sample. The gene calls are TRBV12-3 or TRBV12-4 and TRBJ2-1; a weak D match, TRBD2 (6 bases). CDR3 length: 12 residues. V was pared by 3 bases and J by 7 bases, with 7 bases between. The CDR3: CASSLGGNEQFF. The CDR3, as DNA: TGTGCCAGCAGTTTGGGGGGAAATGAGCAGTTCTTC.

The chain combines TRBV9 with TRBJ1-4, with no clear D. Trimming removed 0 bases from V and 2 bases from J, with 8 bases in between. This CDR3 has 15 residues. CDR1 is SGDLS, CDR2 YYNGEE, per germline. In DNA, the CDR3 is TGTGCCAGCAGCGTAGGAGGGTCGACTAATGAAAAACTGTTTTTT. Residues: CASSVGGSTNEKLFF.

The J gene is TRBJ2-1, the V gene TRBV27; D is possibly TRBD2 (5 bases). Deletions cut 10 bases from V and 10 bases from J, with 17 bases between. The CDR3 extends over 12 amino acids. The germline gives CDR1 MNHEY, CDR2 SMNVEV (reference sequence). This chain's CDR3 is CAILDSHREQFF. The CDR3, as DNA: TGTGCCATTCTGGACTCCCACCGAGAGCAGTTCTTC.

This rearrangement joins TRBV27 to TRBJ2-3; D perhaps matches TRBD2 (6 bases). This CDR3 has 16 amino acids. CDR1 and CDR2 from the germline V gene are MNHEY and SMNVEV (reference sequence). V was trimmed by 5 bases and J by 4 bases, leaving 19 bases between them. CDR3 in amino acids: CASSQQRAYRSDTQYF. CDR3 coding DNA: TGTGCCAGCAGTCAACAGCGGGCCTACCGGTCAGATACGCAGTATTTT.

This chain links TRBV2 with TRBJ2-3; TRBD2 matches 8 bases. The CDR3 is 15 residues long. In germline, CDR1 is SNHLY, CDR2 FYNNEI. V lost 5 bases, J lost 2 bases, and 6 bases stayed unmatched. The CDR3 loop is CASSPLAGPTDTQYF. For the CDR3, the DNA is TGTGCCAGCAGTCCTCTAGCGGGCCCCACAGATACGCAGTATTTT.

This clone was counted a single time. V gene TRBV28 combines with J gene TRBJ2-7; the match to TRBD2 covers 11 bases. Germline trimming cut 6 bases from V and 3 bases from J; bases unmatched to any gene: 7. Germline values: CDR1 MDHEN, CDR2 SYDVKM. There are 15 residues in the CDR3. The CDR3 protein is CASSSSGRDFYEQYF. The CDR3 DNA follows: TGTGCCAGCAGCAGTAGCGGGAGGGACTTCTACGAGCAGTACTTC.

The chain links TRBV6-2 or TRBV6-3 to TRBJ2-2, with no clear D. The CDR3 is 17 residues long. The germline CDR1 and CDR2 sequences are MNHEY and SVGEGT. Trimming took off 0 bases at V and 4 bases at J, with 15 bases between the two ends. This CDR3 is CASSYSTAPASTGELFF. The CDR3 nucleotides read TGTGCCAGCAGTTACTCGACTGCGCCAGCCTCCACCGGGGAGCTGTTTTTT.

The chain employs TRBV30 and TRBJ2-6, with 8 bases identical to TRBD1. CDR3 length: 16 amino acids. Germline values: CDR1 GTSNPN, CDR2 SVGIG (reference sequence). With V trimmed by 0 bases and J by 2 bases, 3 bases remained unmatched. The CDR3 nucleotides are TGTGCCTGGAGTGTATCAGGGGGCGCTGGGGCCAACGTCCTGACTTTC. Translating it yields CAWSVSGGAGANVLTF.

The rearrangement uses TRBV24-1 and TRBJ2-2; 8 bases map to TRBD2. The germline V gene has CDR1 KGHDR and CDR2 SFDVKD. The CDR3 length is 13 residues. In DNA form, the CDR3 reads TGTGCAAGAAGGGCGGGAGGAACCGGGGAGCTGTTTTTT. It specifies CARRAGGTGELFF.

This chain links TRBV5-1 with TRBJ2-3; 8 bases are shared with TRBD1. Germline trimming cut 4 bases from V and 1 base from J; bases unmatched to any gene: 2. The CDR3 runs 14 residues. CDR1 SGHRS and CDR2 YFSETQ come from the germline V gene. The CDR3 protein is CASSTGQGTDTQYF. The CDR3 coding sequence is TGCGCCAGCAGCACGGGACAGGGCACAGATACGCAGTATTTT.

The CDR3 is CASSSQGYTEAFF. The DNA for the CDR3 is TGTGCCAGCAGTTCACAGGGGTACACTGAAGCTTTCTTT. V gene TRBV2 combines with J gene TRBJ1-1; 7 nucleotides align to TRBD1. CDR1 and CDR2 from the germline V gene are SNHLY and FYNNEI. CDR3 length equals 13 residues. After removal of 5 bases from V and 3 bases from J, the junction contained 3 bases not matched to a gene.

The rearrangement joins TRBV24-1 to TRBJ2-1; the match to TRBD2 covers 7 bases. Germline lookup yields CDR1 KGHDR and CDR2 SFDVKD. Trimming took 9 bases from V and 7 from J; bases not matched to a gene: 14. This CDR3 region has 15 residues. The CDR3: CATGGRREYRNEQFF. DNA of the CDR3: TGTGCCACCGGCGGCCGGCGGGAGTATAGAAATGAGCAGTTCTTC.

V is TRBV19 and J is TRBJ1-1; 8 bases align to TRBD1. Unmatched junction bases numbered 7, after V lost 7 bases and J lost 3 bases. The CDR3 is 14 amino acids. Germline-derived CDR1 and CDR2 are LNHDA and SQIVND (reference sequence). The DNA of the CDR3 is TGTGCCAGTACCACACTACAGGGGGACACTGAAGCTTTCTTT. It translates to CASTTLQGDTEAFF.

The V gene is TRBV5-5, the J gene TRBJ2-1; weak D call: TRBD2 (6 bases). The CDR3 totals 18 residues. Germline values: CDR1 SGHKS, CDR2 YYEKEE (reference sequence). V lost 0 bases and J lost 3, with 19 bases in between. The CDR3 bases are TGTGCCAGCAGCTTGGCTTACTTTCCGGGAGATCTCTACAATGAGCAGTTCTTC. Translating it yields CASSLAYFPGDLYNEQFF.

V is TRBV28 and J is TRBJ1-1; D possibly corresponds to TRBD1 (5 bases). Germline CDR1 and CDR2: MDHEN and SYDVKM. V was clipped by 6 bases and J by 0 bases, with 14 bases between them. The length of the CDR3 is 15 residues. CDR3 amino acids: CASRWAQGMNTEAFF. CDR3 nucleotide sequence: TGTGCCAGCAGGTGGGCCCAGGGCATGAACACTGAAGCTTTCTTT.

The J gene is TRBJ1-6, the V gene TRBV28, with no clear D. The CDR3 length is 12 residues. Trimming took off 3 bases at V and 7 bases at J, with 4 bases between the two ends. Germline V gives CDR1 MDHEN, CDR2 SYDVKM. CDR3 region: CASSFENSPLHF. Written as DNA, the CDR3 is TGTGCCAGCAGTTTTGAGAATTCACCCCTCCACTTT.

CDR3 bases: TGTGCCAGCAGCAGAGGGGGTGCGGGTGAGACCCAGTACTTC. Its protein product is CASSRGGAGETQYF. The genes are TRBV6-5 and TRBJ2-5; maybe TRBD1 (6 bases). Germline V gene lookup returns CDR1 MNHEY and CDR2 SVGAGI. The CDR3 length is 14 residues. V gave up 6 bases and J gave up 5 bases, with 16 bases separating them.

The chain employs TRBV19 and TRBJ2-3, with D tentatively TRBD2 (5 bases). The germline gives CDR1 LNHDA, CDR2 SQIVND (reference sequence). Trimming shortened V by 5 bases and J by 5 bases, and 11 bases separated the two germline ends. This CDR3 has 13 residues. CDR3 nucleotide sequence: TGTGCCAGTAGTGTTACACTAGGAGATACGCAGTATTTT. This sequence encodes CASSVTLGDTQYF.

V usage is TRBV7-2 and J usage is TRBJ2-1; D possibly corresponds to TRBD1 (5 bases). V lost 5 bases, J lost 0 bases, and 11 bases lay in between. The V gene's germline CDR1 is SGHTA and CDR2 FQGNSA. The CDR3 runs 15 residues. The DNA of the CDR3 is TGTGCCAGCAGCCCCCGACAGTCCTCCTACAATGAGCAGTTCTTC. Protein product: CASSPRQSSYNEQFF.

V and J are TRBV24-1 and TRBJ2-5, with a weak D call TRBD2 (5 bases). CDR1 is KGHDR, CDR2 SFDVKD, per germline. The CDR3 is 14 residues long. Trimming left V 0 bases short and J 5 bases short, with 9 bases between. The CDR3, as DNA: TGTGCCACCAGTGATTTGGGTAGCGAGGAGACCCAGTACTTC. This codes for CATSDLGSEETQYF.

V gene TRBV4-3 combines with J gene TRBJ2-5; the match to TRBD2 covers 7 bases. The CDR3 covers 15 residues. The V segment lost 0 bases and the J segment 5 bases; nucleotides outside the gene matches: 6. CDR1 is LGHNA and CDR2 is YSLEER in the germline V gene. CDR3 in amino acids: CASSQDHLGRETQYF. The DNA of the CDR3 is TGCGCCAGCAGCCAAGACCACCTCGGGAGGGAGACCCAGTACTTC.

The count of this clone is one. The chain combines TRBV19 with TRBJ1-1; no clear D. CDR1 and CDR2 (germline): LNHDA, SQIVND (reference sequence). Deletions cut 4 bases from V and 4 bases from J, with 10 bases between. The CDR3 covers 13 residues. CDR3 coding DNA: TGTGCCAGTAGTAAAAATGGAGGCACTGAAGCTTTCTTT. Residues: CASSKNGGTEAFF.

The CDR3 DNA reads TGTGCCAGCAGCCCCCCGGGACTAGCCCAGACCCAGTACTTC. Protein sequence: CASSPPGLAQTQYF. The V call is TRBV3-1 (or the pseudogene TRBV3-2), the J call TRBJ2-5; TRBD2 aligns across 9 bases. V was pared by 4 bases and J by 6 bases, with 6 bases of the junction left unmatched. Germline values: CDR1 LGHDT, CDR2 YNNKEL (reference sequence). CDR3 size: 14 residues.

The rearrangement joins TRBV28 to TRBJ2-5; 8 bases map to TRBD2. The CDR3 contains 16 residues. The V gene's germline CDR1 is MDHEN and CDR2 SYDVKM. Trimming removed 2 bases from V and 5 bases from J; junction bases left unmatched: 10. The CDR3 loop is CASSLRRGRRGETQYF. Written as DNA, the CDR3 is TGTGCCAGCAGTTTAAGACGCGGGAGGCGGGGGGAGACCCAGTACTTC.